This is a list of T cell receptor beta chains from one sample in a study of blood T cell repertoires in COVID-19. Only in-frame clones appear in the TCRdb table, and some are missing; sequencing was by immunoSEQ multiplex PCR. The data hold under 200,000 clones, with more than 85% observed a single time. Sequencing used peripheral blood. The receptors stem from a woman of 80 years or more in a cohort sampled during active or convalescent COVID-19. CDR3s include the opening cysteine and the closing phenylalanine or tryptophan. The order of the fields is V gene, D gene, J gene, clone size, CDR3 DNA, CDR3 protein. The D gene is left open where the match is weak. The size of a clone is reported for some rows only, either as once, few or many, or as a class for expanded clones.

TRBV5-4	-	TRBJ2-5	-	TGTGCCAGCAGCTCGGACACACGGACAGCCCAAGAGACCCAGTACTTC	CASSSDTRTAQETQYF
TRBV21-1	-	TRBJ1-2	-	TGTGCCAGCAATCGAAGCCGGGACAGGGTCTCTAGGGAGAGGGGCTACACCTTC	CASNRSRDRVSRERGYTF
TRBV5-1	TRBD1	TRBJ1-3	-	TGCGCCAGCAGCTTGGAGGGACAGGGGTTTTTCTCTGGAAACACCATATATTTT	CASSLEGQGFFSGNTIYF
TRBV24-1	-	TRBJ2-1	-	TGTGCCACCAGTCTGAGTGGGGGGGCCACCTACAATGAGCAGTTCTTC	CATSLSGGATYNEQFF
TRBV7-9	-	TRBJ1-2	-	TGTGCCAGCAGCTTAGATACCGAGAGACACTCTCCCCGCTATTCCGGCTACACCTTC	CASSLDTERHSPRYSGYTF
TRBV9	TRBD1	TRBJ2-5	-	TGTGCCAGCAGCCCCCGACAGGGTATGGAGACCCAGTACTTC	CASSPRQGMETQYF
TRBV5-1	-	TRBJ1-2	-	TGCGCCAGCAGCTTGGTGAGCCAAAGAGACTATGGCTACACCTTC	CASSLVSQRDYGYTF
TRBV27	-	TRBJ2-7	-	TGTGCCAGCAGTTTAGAAGGGGTTAGGACCTACGAGCAGTACTTC	CASSLEGVRTYEQYF
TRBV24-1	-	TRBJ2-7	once	TGTGCCACCAGTGAAACCGGGACAATGTACTTC	CATSETGTMYF
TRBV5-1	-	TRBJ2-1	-	TGCGCCAGCAGCCACACGCCGGGACTTCGACATCTCTATGATGAGCAGTTCTTC	CASSHTPGLRHLYDEQFF
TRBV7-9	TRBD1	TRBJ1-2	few	TGTGCCAGCAGGCTTGACAGGGTTGCTGGCTACACCTTC	CASRLDRVAGYTF
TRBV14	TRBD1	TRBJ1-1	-	TGTGCCACTTTGGGACAGTCGGGGAGGTACACTGAAGCTTTCTTT	CATLGQSGRYTEAFF